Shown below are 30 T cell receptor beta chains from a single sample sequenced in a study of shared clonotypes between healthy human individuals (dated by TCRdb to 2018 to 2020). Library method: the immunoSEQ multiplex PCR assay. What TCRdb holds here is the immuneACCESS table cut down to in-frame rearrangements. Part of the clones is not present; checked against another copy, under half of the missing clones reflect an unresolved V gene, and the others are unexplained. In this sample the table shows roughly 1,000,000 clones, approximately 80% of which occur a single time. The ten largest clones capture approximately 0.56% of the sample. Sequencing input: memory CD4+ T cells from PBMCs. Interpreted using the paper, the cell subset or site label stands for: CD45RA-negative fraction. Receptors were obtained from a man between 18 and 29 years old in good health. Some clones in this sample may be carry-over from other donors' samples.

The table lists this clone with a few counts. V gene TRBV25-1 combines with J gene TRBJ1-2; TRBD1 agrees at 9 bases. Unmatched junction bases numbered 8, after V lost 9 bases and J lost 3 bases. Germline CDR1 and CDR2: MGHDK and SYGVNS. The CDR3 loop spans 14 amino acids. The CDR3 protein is CASSGQGLYYGYTF. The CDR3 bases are TGTGCCAGTTCGGGACAGGGTCTTTACTATGGCTACACCTTC.

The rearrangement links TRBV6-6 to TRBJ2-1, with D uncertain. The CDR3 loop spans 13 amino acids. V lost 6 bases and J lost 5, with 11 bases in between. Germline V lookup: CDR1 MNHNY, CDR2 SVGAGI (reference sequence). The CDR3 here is CASRGQNNNEQFF. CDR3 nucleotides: TGTGCCAGCAGGGGCCAAAACAACAATGAGCAGTTCTTC.

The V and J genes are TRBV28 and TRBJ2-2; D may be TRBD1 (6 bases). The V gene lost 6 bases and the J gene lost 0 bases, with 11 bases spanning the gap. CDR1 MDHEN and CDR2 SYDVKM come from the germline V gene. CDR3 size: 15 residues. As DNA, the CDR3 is TGTGCCAGCAGGTCACAGGGTCCGAACACCGGGGAGCTGTTTTTT. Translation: CASRSQGPNTGELFF.

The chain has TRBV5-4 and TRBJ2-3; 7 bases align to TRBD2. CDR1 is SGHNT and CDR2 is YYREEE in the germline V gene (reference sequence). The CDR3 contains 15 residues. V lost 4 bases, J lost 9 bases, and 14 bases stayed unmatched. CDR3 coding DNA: TGTGCCAGCAGCGTCCGACTAGCAGGAGCCGACACGCAGTATTTT. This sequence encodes CASSVRLAGADTQYF.

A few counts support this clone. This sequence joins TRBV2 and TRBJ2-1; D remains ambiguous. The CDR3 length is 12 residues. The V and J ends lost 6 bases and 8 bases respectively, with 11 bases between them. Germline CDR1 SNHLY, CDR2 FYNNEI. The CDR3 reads CASREWFDEQFF. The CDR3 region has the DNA TGTGCCAGCAGGGAATGGTTTGATGAGCAGTTCTTC.

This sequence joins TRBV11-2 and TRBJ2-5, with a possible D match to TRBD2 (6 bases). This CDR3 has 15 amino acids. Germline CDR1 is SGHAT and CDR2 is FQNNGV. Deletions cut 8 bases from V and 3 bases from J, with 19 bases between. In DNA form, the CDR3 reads TGTGCCAGCTCCCCGGGGGAAGGGAGAGAAGAGACCCAGTACTTC. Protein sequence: CASSPGEGREETQYF.

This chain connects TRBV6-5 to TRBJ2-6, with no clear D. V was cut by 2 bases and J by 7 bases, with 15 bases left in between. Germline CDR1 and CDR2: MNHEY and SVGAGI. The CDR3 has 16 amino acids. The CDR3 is CASSYQPRGVANVLTF. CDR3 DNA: TGTGCCAGCAGTTACCAGCCCCGAGGAGTTGCCAACGTCCTGACTTTC.

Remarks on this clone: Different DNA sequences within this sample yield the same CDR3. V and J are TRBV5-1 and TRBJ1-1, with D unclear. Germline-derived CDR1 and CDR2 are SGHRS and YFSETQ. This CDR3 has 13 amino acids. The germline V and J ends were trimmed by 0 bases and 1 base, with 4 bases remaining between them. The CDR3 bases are TGCGCCAGCAGCTTGGCACAGAACACTGAAGCTTTCTTT. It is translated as CASSLAQNTEAFF.

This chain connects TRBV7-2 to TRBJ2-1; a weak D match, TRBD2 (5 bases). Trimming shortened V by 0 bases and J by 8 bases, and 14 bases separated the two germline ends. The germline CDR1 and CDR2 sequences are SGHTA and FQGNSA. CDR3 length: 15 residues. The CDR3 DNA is TGTGCCAGCAGCTTAGCAGGGCCCCTAGCCGATGAGCAGTTCTTC. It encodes CASSLAGPLADEQFF.

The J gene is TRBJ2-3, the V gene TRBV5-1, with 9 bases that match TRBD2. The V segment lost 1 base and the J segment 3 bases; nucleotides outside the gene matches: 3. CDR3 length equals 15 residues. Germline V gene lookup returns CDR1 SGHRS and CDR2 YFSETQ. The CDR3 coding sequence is TGCGCCAGCAGCTTGCCTAGCGGGATTACAGATACGCAGTATTTT. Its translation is CASSLPSGITDTQYF.

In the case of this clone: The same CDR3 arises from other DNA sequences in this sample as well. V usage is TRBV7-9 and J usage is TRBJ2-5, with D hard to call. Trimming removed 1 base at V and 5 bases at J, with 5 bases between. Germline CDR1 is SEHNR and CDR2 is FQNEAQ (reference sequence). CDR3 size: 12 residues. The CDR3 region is CASSLVRETQYF. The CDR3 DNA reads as TGTGCCAGCAGCTTAGTGAGGGAGACCCAGTACTTC.

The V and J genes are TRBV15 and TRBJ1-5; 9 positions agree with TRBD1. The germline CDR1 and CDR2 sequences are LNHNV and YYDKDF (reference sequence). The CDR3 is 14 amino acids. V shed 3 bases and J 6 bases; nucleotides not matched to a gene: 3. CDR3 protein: CATSRTGGGQPQHF. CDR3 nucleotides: TGTGCCACCAGCAGGACAGGGGGGGGTCAGCCCCAGCATTTT.

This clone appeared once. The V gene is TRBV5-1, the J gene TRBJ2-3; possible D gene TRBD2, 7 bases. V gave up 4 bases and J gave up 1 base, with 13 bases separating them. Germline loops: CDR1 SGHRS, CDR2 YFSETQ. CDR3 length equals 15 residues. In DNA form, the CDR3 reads TGCGCCAGCAGCATGGGAGGGGGAGGCACAGATACGCAGTATTTT. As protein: CASSMGGGGTDTQYF.

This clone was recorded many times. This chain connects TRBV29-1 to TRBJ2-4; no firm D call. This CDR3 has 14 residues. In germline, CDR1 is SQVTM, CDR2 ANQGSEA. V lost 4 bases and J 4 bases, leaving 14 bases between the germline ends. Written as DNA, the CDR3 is TGCAGCGTTGGGCAAGACACCGGAAAAAACATTCAGTACTTC. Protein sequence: CSVGQDTGKNIQYF.

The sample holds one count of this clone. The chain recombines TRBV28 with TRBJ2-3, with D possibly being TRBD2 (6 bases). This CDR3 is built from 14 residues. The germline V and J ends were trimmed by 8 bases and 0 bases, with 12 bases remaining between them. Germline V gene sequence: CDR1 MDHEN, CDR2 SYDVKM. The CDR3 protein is CASAGTSSTDTQYF. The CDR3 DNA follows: TGTGCCAGCGCCGGGACTTCTAGCACAGATACGCAGTATTTT.

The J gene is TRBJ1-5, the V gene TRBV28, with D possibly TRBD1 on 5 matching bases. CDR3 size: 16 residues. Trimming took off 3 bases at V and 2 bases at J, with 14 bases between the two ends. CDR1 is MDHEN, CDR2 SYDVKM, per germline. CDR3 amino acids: CASSFTRNRRNQPQHF. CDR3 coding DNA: TGTGCCAGCAGTTTCACCCGTAACAGGCGCAATCAGCCCCAGCATTTT.

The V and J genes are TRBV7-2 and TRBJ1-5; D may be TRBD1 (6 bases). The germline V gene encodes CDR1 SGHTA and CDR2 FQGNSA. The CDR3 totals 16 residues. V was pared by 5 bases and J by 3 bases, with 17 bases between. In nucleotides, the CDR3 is TGTGCCAGCAGCCCTAGGGGGGGAGGACCCAATCAGCCCCAGCATTTT. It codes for CASSPRGGGPNQPQHF.

The CDR3 DNA sequence: TGTGCCAGCAGCTTGGGCGGGAGGGCTTACGAGCAGTACTTC. Translated, it gives CASSLGGRAYEQYF. The rearrangement joins TRBV7-8 to TRBJ2-7; 9 bases line up with TRBD2. Germline assignment: CDR1 SGHVS and CDR2 FQNEAQ. V was clipped by 3 bases and J by 4 bases; unmatched bases: 4. The CDR3 has 14 amino acids. The full variable domain, its missing parts supplied by reference TRBV7-8 and TRBJ2-7, is GAGVSQSPRYKVAKRGQDVALRCDPISGHVSLFWYQQALGQGPEFLTYFQNEAQLDKSGLPSDRFFAERPEGSVSTLKIQRTQQEDSAVYLCASSLGGRAYEQYFGPGTRLTVT.

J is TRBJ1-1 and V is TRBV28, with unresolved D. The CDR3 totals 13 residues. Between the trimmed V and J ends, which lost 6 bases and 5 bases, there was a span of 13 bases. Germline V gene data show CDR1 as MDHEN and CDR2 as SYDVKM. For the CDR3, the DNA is TGTGCCAGCAGCCAACGAATTCTAACTGAAGCTTTCTTT. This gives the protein CASSQRILTEAFF.

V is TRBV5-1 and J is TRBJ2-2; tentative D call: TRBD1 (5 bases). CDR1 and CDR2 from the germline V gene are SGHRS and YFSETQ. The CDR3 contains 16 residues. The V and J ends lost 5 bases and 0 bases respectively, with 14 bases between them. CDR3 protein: CASRILRVPNTGELFF. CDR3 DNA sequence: TGCGCCAGCAGAATTCTCAGGGTCCCGAACACCGGGGAGCTGTTTTTT.

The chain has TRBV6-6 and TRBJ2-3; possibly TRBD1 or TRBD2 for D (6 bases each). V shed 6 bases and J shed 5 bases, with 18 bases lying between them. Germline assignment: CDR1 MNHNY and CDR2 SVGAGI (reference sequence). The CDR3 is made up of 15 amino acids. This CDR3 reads CASSEGGAGGDTQYF. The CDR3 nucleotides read TGTGCCAGCAGCGAAGGGGGAGCCGGGGGAGATACGCAGTATTTT.

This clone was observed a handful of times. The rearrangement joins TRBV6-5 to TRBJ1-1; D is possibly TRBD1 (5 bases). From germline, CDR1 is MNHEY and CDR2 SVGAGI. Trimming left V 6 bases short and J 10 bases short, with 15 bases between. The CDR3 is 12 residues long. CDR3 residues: CASSLVGGGAFF. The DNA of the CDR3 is TGTGCCAGCAGCCTAGTGGGGGGTGGAGCTTTCTTT.

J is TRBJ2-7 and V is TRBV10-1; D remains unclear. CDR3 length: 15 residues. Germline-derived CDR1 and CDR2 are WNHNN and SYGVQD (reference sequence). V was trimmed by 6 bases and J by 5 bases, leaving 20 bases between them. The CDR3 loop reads CASRLSARGGNEQYF. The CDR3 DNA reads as TGCGCCAGCAGACTGTCTGCTAGAGGTGGGAACGAGCAGTACTTC.

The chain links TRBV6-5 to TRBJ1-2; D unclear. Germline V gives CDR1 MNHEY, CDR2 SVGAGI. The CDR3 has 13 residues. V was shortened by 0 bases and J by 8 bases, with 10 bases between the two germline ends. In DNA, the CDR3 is TGTGCCAGCAGTTACTCGTGGGAGAGAGGCTACACCTTC. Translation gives CASSYSWERGYTF.

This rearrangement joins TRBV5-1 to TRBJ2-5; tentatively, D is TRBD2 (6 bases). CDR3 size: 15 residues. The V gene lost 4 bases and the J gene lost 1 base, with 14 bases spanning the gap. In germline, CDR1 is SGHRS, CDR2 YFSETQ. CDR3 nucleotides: TGCGCCAGCAGCCTGGGGGGAAGGACCCAAGAGACCCAGTACTTC. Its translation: CASSLGGRTQETQYF.

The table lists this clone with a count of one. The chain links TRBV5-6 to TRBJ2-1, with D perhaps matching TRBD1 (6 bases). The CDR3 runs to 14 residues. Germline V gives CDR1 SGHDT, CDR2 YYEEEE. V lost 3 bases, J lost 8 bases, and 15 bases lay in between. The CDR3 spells CASSWEQGRDEQFF. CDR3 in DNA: TGTGCCAGCAGCTGGGAACAGGGCAGGGATGAGCAGTTCTTC. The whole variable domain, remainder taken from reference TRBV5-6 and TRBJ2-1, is DAGVTQSPTHLIKTRGQQVTLRCSPKSGHDTVSWYQQALGQGPQFIFQYYEEEERQRGNFPDRFSGHQFPNYSSELNVNALLLGDSALYLCASSWEQGRDEQFFGPGTRLTVL.

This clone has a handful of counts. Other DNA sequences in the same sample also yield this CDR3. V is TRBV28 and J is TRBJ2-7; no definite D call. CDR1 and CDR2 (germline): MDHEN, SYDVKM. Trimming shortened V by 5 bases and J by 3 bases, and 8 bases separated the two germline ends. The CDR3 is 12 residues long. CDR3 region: CASSPRLYEQYF. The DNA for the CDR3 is TGTGCCAGCAGTCCGAGACTCTACGAGCAGTACTTC.

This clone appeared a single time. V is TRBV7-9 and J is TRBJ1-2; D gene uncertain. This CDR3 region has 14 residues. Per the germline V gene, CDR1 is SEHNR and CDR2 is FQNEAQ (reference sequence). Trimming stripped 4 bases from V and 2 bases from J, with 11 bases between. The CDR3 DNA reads TGTGCCAGCAGCTCGTCGGTAGGGAACTATGGCTACACCTTC. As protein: CASSSSVGNYGYTF.

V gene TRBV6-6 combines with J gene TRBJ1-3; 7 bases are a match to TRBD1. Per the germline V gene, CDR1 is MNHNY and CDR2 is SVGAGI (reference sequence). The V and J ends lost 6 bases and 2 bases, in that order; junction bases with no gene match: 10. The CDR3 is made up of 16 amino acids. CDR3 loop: CASRSHLGQTGNTIYF. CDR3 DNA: TGTGCCAGCAGATCTCACCTGGGACAGACTGGAAACACCATATATTTT.

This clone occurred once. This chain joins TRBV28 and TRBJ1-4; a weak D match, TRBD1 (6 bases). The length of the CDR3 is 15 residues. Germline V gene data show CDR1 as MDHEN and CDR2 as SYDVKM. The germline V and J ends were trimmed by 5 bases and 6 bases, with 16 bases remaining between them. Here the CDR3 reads CASSPAGAGDEKLFF. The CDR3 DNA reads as TGTGCCAGCAGTCCCGCAGGGGCCGGGGATGAAAAACTGTTTTTT.